Below, one T cell receptor beta chain is given with its context. The repertoire was sequenced with immunoSEQ multiplex PCR; TCRdb's copy has only in-frame clones and lacks some. The sample lists around 40,000 clones; roughly 91% were seen once. The sample originates from a study of OX40 agonist ivuxolimab in advanced cancers. Study at large: The dose-escalation group included hepatocellular carcinoma, melanoma, renal cell carcinoma and head and neck cancer.

The V gene end was trimmed by 4 bases and the J gene end by 0 bases; junction bases not matched to a gene: 9. This CDR3 region has 17 residues. Per germline, CDR1 SGHTA and CDR2 FQGNSA. Sequenced here: CD4+ or CD8+ T cells sorted from blood, sampled in a trial of the OX40 agonist ivuxolimab. This receptor was taken from an adult with an advanced solid tumor such as melanoma, head and neck, liver or kidney cancer. The rearrangement links TRBV7-2 to TRBJ2-7; 10 bases map to TRBD2. The CDR3 DNA reads TGTGCCAGCAGCTCCCGGGAGCGGGAGGGTTACTCCTACGAGCAGTACTTC. This codes for CASSSREREGYSYEQYF.